This entry lists 13 T cell receptor beta chains sequenced from one sample in a study of T cell repertoires in cytomegalovirus infection (dated by TCRdb to about 2019). Antigens of these TCRs are unknown. The treatment or condition label of this sample denotes: in vitro stimulation with specific CMV peptide epitopes to enrich CMV-specific T cells. Instrument on record: Illumina HiSeq 1500. The public reads were quality trimmed at Q25 with fastp and then assembled into clones with MiXCR by TCRdb, keeping productive beta chains. All rows with the same CDR3 protein become a single entry with the most common DNA and genes. This sample is represented by approximately 910,000 distinct CDR3 sequences; more than 25% of them were singletons. The leading ten clones occupy around an eighth of the sample. The source material was cultured CD8+ T cells from PBMCs, sampled from culture after CMV antigen stimulation. The source is a human donor in good health (CMV status not recorded). Some clones in this sample may be carry-over from other donors' samples.

This clonotype was seen repeatedly, ten times or more. The V gene is TRBV7-6, the J gene TRBJ1-5; D remains unclear. Trimming pared 5 bases from V and 5 bases from J, leaving 10 bases between. The length of the CDR3 is 13 residues. The V gene's germline CDR1 is SGHVS and CDR2 FNYEAQ. As DNA, the CDR3 is TGTGCCAGCAGCGCGGACGGTTATCAGCCCCAGCATTTT. Translation gives CASSADGYQPQHF.

Ten or more counts support this clonotype. The V gene is TRBV11-2, the J gene TRBJ2-3; D is possibly TRBD1 or TRBD2 (5 bases each). The length of the CDR3 is 17 residues. The germline V gene encodes CDR1 SGHAT and CDR2 FQNNGV. V lost 0 bases to trimming and J lost 0 bases, with 13 bases between them. The CDR3 DNA follows: TGTGCCAGCAGCTTAGATTTCGGGACGGCGAGCACAGATACGCAGTATTTT. As protein: CASSLDFGTASTDTQYF.

J is TRBJ1-2 and V is TRBV7-9; no clear D gene. Between the trimmed V and J ends, which lost 1 base and 0 bases, there was a span of 12 bases. Germline CDR1 reads SEHNR; CDR2 reads FQNEAQ (reference sequence). CDR3 length: 16 amino acids. CDR3 sequence: CASSLVAEWANYGYTF. The CDR3 bases are TGTGCCAGCAGCTTAGTGGCGGAATGGGCTAACTATGGCTACACCTTC.

V and J are TRBV6-6 and TRBJ2-2; no clear D gene. This CDR3 has 15 residues. V shed 7 bases and J shed 2 bases, with 14 bases lying between them. The germline gives CDR1 MNHNY, CDR2 SVGAGI (reference sequence). CDR3 residues: CASTRPPSNTGELFF. Written as DNA, the CDR3 is TGTGCCAGCACCCGCCCGCCGAGTAACACCGGGGAGCTGTTTTTT.

This clonotype turned up a few times. The chain carries TRBV6-6 and TRBJ2-7, with D possibly matching TRBD2 (6 bases). V gave up 7 bases and J gave up 5 bases, with 15 bases separating them. The CDR3 covers 13 residues. Per germline, CDR1 MNHNY and CDR2 SVGAGI (reference sequence). CDR3 bases: TGTGCCAGCAAAATGGACTACATTAACGAGCAGTACGTC. Translating it yields CASKMDYINEQYV.

This clonotype was seen a single time. An end of the junction does not agree with germline; a read error may underlie this. The chain has TRBV7-9 and TRBJ2-1; tentatively, D is TRBD2 (6 bases). The CDR3 is made up of 15 amino acids. The germline V gene encodes CDR1 SEHNR and CDR2 FQNEAQ (reference sequence). CDR3: CSSSASGVTYNEQFF. CDR3 sequence (DNA): TGTTCCAGCAGCGCGTCGGGGGTGACCTACAATGAGCAGTTCTTC.

As concerns this clonotype: Possible read error: a much larger clone is one base away. The CDR3 loop reads CASSLVCRTRDTQYF. CDR3 sequence (DNA): TGTGCCAGCAGCTTAGTGTGCCGAACCAGGGATACGCAGTATTTT. This chain uses TRBV7-8 with TRBJ2-3; D remains ambiguous. V gave up 1 base and J gave up 6 bases, with 14 bases separating them. This CDR3 spans 15 amino acids. Per the germline V gene, CDR1 is SGHVS and CDR2 is FQNEAQ.

The gene calls are TRBV5-6 and TRBJ2-7; no clear D gene. Germline loops: CDR1 SGHDT, CDR2 YYEEEE. The V gene lost 0 bases and the J gene lost 4 bases, with 11 bases spanning the gap. This CDR3 is built from 14 residues. Written as DNA, the CDR3 is TGTGCCAGCAGCTTGGGCGTGAGTTATTACGAGCAGTACGTC. Its protein is CASSLGVSYYEQYV.

At least ten counts were recorded for this clonotype. V is TRBV7-8 and J is TRBJ2-3, with D possibly TRBD1 on 6 matching bases. The CDR3 length is 15 residues. With 3 bases removed from V and 0 bases from J, the gap between germline ends came to 10 bases. Germline lookup yields CDR1 SGHVS and CDR2 FQNEAQ. The CDR3 DNA sequence: TGTGCCAGCAGCTTCAGGGGACGTAGCACAGATACGCAGTATTTT. Its protein is CASSFRGRSTDTQYF. Full variable domain (remainder filled in from reference TRBV7-8 and TRBJ2-3): GAGVSQSPRYKVAKRGQDVALRCDPISGHVSLFWYQQALGQGPEFLTYFQNEAQLDKSGLPSDRFFAERPEGSVSTLKIQRTQQEDSAVYLCASSFRGRSTDTQYFGPGTRLTVL.

This clonotype was recorded only once. The chain has TRBV7-4 and TRBJ1-1; no reliable D call. Germline V gene lookup returns CDR1 SGHVT and CDR2 SQSDAQ. This CDR3 is 17 amino acids long. V was shortened by 2 bases and J by 7 bases, with 23 bases between the two germline ends. The CDR3 DNA is TGTGCCAGCAGCTTACCGAATTGGGCAGGTAGAGGCAATGAAGCTTTCTTT. Translation gives CASSLPNWAGRGNEAFF. Complete variable domain (other parts from reference TRBV7-4 and TRBJ1-1): GAGVSQSPRYKVAKRGRDVALRCDSISGHVTLYWYRQTLGQGSEVLTYSQSDAQRDKSGRPSGRFSAERPERSVSTLKIQRTEQGDSAVYLCASSLPNWAGRGNEAFFGQGTRLTVV.

This chain links TRBV15 with TRBJ1-1, with D perhaps matching TRBD1 (5 bases). This CDR3 is built from 15 residues. V lost 0 bases and J lost 1, with 9 bases in between. The germline V gene encodes CDR1 LNHNV and CDR2 YYDKDF (reference sequence). The chain's CDR3 is CATSREQDPNTEAFF. In DNA, the CDR3 is TGTGCCACCAGCAGAGAACAGGACCCGAACACTGAAGCTTTCTTT.

This clonotype was seen many times. The chain links TRBV7-8 to TRBJ1-6; D not certain. Germline assignment: CDR1 SGHVS and CDR2 FQNEAQ. V was clipped by 0 bases and J by 0 bases, with 12 bases between them. The CDR3 consists of 18 residues. The CDR3 nucleotides are TGTGCCAGCAGCTTAGCGCGGGGAGGGAGCTCCTATAATTCACCCCTCCACTTT. Translated, it gives CASSLARGGSSYNSPLHF.

This clonotype has just a few counts. The V and J genes are TRBV29-1 and TRBJ1-2; 10 bases align to TRBD1. CDR3 size: 13 residues. V was pared by 7 bases and J by 3 bases, with 5 bases of the junction left unmatched. Per the germline V gene, CDR1 is SQVTM and CDR2 is ANQGSEA. This CDR3 reads CSAPGQGDYGYTF. The CDR3 nucleotides are TGCAGCGCCCCCGGACAGGGGGACTATGGCTACACCTTC.